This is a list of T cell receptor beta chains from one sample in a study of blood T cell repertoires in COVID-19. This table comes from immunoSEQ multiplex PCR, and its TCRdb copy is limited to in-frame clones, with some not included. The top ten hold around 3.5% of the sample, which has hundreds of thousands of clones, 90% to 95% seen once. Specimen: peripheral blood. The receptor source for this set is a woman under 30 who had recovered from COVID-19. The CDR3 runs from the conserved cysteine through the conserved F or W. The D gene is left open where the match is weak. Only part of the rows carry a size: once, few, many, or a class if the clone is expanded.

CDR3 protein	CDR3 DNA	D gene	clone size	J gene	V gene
CASSPQGGGYNEQFF	TGTGCCAGCTCACCCCAGGGGGGAGGTTACAATGAGCAGTTCTTC	-	-	TRBJ2-1	TRBV18
CASTRTQPYNEQFF	TGTGCCAGCACCCGGACTCAACCTTACAATGAGCAGTTCTTC	-	-	TRBJ2-1	TRBV6-5
CASSQLSTENYGYTF	TGTGCCAGCAGCCAACTCTCCACGGAGAACTATGGCTACACCTTC	-	-	TRBJ1-2	TRBV3-1/TRBV3-2
CATSLRTGTDTQYF	TGTGCCACCAGCTTACGGACTGGGACAGATACGCAGTATTTT	-	few	TRBJ2-3	TRBV15
CSVGVEAQYF	TGCAGCGTTGGGGTGGAGGCCCAGTACTTC	-	-	TRBJ2-5	TRBV29-1
CASSKQGDDGYTF	TGCGCCAGCAGCAAACAGGGGGACGATGGCTACACCTTC	TRBD1	-	TRBJ1-2	TRBV23-1
CASSASGTGNEQFF	TGTGCCAGTAGTGCTAGCGGAACGGGCAATGAGCAGTTCTTC	TRBD2	once	TRBJ2-1	TRBV19
CATKTRGKENTEAFF	TGTGCTACCAAGACCCGGGGAAAGGAGAACACTGAAGCTTTCTTT	-	-	TRBJ1-1	TRBV2
CASSGYRDRGNEKLFF	TGTGCCAGCAGCGGATACCGGGACAGGGGGAATGAAAAACTGTTTTTT	TRBD1	-	TRBJ1-4	TRBV7-2
CASRHTGLAVTDTQYF	TGTGCCAGCAGGCACACGGGACTAGCGGTCACAGATACGCAGTATTTT	TRBD2	-	TRBJ2-3	TRBV2
CASSQDIQTRSTDTQYF	TGTGCCAGCAGCCAAGATATCCAGACACGCAGCACAGATACGCAGTATTTT	-	few	TRBJ2-3	TRBV3-1/TRBV3-2
CASSYPYNQPQHF	TGTGCCAGCAGTTACCCCTACAATCAGCCCCAGCATTTT	-	once	TRBJ1-5	TRBV6-2/TRBV6-3
CASSPPFEQGFVLTF	TGTGCCAGCTCACCACCATTTGAACAGGGTTTCGTCCTGACTTTC	-	-	TRBJ2-6	TRBV18
CAISVSGTNTGELFF	TGTGCCATCAGTGTAAGCGGGACTAACACCGGGGAGCTGTTTTTT	TRBD2	-	TRBJ2-2	TRBV10-3